The 2 T cell receptor beta chains presented below share a single source sample, sequenced in a study of shared clonotypes between healthy human individuals. The naive CD8 population came from CD45RO-negative cells selected for CCR7, without terminally differentiated effector memory CD45RA+ cells. This table comes from immunoSEQ multiplex PCR, and its TCRdb copy is limited to in-frame clones, with some not included. This sample carries hundreds of thousands of clones, approximately 96% of them seen once, and the ten largest clones take less than 0.13%. What was sequenced was naive CD8+ T cells sorted from blood. These receptors originate from a woman in her twenties or thirties in good health.

This clone occurred once. The rearrangement uses TRBV27 and TRBJ2-3; D not certain. This CDR3 spans 12 amino acids. The germline gives CDR1 MNHEY, CDR2 SMNVEV (reference sequence). The V and J ends lost 6 bases and 4 bases respectively, with 8 bases between them. Here the CDR3 DNA reads TGTGCCAGCAGCCATCTCCCAGATACGCAGTATTTT. It yields the protein CASSHLPDTQYF.

CDR3 in DNA: TGTGCCAGCAGCCAAGCTGGGACAGGGTACTACGAGCAGTACTTC. Protein sequence: CASSQAGTGYYEQYF. The V gene is TRBV4-2, the J gene TRBJ2-7; 9 bases match TRBD1. Germline V gene sequence: CDR1 LGHNA, CDR2 YNFKEQ. The CDR3 consists of 15 residues. The J segment lost 3 bases and the V segment lost 1 base, leaving 4 bases of the junction unmatched.